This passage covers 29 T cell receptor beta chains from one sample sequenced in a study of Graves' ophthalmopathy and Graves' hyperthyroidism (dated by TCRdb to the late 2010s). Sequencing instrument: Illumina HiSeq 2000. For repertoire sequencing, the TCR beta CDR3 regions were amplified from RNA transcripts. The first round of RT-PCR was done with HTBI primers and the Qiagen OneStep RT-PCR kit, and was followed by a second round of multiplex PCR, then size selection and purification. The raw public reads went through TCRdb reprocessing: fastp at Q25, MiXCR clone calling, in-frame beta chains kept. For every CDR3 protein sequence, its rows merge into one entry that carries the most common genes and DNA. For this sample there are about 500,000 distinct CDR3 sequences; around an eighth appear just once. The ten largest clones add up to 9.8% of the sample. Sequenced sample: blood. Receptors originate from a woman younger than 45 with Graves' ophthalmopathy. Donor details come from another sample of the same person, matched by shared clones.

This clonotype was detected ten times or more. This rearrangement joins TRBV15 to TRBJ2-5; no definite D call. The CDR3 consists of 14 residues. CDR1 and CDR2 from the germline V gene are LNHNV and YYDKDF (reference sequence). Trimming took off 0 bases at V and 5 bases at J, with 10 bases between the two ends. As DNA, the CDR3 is TGTGCCACCAGCAGAGATGGAGTTGGGGAGACCCAGTACTTC. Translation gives CATSRDGVGETQYF.

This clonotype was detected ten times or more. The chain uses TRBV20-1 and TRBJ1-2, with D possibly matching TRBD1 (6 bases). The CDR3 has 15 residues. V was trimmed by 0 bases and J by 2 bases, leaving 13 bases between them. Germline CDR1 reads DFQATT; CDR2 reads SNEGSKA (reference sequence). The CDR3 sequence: CSARDMGHQNYGYTF. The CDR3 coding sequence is TGCAGTGCTAGAGATATGGGACATCAGAACTATGGCTACACCTTC.

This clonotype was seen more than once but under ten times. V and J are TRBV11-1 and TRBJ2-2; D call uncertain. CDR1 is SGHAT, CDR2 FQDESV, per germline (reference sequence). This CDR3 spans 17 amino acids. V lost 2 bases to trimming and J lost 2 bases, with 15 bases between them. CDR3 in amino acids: CASSLPQVAINTGELFF. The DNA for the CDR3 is TGTGCCAGCAGCTTACCTCAGGTCGCTATTAACACCGGGGAGCTGTTTTTT.

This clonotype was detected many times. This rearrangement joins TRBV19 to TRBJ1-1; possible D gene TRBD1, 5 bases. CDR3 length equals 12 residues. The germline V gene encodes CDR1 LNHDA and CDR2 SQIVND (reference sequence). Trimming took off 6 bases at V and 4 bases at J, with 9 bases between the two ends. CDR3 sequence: CASRSGSTEAFF. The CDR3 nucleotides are TGTGCCAGTAGGTCAGGGAGCACTGAAGCTTTCTTT.

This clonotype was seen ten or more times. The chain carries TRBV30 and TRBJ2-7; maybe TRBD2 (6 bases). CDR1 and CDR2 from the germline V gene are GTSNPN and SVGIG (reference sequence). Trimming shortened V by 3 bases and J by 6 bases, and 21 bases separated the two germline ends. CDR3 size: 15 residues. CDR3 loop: CAWRRDWRDGSEQYF. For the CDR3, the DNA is TGTGCCTGGAGGAGGGACTGGCGGGACGGGTCCGAGCAGTACTTC. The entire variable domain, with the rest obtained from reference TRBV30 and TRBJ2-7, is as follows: SQTIHQWPATLVQPVGSPLSLECTVEGTSNPNLYWYRQAAGRGLQLLFYSVGIGQISSEVPQNLSASRPQDRQFILSSKKLLLSDSGFYLCAWRRDWRDGSEQYFGPGTRLTVT.

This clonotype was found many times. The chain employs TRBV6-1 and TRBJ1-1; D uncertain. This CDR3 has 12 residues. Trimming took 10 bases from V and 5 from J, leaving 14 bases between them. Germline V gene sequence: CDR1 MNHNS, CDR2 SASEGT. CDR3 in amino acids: CATQLPGTEAFF. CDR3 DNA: TGTGCCACCCAGCTACCGGGGACTGAAGCTTTCTTT.

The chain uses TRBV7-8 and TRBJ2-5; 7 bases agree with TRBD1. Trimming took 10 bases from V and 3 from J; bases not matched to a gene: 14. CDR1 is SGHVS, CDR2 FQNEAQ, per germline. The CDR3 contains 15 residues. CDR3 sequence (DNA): TGTGCCATCGGGGCTAGCAGGGGGAAGGAAGAGACCCAGTACTTC. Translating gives CAIGASRGKEETQYF.

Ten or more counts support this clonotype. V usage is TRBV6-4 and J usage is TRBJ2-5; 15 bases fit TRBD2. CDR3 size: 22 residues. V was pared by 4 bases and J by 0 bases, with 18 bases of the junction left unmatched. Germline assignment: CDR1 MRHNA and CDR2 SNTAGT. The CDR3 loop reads CASSAFGPAPGLAGGYQETQYF. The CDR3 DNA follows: TGTGCCAGCAGTGCCTTCGGGCCGGCCCCGGGACTAGCGGGAGGCTACCAAGAGACCCAGTACTTC.

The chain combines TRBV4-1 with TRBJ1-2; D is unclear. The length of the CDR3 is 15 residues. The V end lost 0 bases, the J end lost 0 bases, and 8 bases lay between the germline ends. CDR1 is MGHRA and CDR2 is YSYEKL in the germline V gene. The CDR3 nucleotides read TGCGCCAGCAGCCAAGATCGAACAGCTAACTATGGCTACACCTTC. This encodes CASSQDRTANYGYTF.

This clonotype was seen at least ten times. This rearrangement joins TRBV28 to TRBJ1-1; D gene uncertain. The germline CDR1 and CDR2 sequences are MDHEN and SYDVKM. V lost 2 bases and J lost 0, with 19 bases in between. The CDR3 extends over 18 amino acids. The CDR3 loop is CASSLNTPFERMNTEAFF. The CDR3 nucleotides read TGTGCCAGCAGTTTAAATACCCCGTTTGAGCGGATGAACACTGAAGCTTTCTTT.

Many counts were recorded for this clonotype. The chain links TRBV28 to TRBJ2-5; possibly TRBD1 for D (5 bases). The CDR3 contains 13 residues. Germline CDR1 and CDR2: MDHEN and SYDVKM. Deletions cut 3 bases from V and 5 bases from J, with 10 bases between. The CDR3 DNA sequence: TGTGCCAGCAGTTTGCGCAGGGTGGAGACCCAGTACTTC. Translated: CASSLRRVETQYF.

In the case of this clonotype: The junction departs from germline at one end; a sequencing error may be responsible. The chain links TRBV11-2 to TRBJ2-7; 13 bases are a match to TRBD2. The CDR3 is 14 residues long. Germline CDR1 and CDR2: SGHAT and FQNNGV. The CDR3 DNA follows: TGTGTCAGCAGCTTAGGGGGACTAGCGGGAGAGCAGTACTTC. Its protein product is CVSSLGGLAGEQYF. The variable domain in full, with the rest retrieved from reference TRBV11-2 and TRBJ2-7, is EAGVAQSPRYKIIEKRQSVAFWCNPISGHATLYWYQQILGQGPKLLIQFQNNGVVDDSQLPKDRFSAERLKGVDSTLKIQPAKLEDSAVYLCVSSLGGLAGEQYFGPGTRLTVT.

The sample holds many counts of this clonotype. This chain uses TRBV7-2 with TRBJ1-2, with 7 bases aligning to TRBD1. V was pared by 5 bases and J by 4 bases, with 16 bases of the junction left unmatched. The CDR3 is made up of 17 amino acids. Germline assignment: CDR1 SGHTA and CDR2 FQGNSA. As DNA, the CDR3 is TGTGCCAGCAGCCTTTCAAGGAACAGGGGTCTGACCTATGGCTACACCTTC. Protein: CASSLSRNRGLTYGYTF.

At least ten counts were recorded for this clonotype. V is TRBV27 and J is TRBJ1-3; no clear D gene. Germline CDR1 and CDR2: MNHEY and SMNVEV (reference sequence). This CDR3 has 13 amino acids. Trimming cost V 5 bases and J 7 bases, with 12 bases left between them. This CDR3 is CASSLFKENTIYF. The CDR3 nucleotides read TGTGCCAGCAGTCTCTTTAAGGAGAACACCATATATTTT.

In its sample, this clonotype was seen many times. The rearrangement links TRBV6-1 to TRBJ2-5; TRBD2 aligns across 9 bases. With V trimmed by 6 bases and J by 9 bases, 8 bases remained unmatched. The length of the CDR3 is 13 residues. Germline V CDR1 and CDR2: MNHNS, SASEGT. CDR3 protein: CASSPGTSRAQYF. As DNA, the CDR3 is TGTGCCAGCAGCCCCGGGACTAGCCGGGCCCAGTACTTC.

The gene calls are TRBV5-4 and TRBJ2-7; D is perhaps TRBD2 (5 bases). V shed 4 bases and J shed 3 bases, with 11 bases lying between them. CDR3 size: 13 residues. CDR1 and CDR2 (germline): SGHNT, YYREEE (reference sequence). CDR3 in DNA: TGTGCCAGCAGCCCCGGGATGGTCTACGAGCAGTACTTC. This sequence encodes CASSPGMVYEQYF. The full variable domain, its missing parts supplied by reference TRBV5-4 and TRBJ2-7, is ETGVTQSPTHLIKTRGQQVTLRCSSQSGHNTVSWYQQALGQGPQFIFQYYREEENGRGNFPPRFSGLQFPNYSSELNVNALELDDSALYLCASSPGMVYEQYFGPGTRLTVT.

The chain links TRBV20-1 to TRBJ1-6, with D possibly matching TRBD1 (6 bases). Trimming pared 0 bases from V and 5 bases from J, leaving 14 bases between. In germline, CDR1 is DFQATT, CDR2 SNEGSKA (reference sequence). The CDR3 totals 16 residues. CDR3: CSARDWRKGDNSPLHF. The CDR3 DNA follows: TGCAGTGCTAGAGATTGGAGGAAGGGGGATAATTCACCCCTCCACTTT.

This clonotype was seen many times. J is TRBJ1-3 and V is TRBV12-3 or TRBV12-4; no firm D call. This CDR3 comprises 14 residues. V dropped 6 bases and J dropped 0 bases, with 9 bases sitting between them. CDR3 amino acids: CASSRGSSGNTIYF. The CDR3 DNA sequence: TGTGCCAGCAGCCGCGGGTCCTCTGGAAACACCATATATTTT.

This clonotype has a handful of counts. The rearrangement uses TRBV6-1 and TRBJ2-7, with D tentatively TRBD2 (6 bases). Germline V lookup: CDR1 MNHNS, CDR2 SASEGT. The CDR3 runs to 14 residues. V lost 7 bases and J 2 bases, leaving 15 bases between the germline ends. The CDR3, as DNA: TGTGCCAGCAACGTAGCGGTGGGGACCTACGAGCAGTACTTC. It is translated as CASNVAVGTYEQYF.

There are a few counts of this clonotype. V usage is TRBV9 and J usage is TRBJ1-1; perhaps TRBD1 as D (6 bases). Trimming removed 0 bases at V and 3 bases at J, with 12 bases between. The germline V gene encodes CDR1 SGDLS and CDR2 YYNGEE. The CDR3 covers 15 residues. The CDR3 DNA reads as TGTGCCAGCAGCGTAGAAGGGGGGGGGCACACTGAAGCTTTCTTT. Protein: CASSVEGGGHTEAFF.

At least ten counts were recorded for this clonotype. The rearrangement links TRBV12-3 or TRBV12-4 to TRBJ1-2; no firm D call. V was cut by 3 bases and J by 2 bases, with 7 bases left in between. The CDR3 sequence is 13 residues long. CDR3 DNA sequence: TGTGCCAGCAGTTTTGGGGAGAACTATGGCTACACCTTC. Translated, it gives CASSFGENYGYTF.

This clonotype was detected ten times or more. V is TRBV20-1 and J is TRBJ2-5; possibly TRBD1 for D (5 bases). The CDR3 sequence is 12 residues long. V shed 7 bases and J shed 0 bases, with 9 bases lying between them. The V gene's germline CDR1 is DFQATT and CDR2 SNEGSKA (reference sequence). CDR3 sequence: CSVTGHQETQYF. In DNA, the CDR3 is TGCAGTGTCACAGGACACCAAGAGACCCAGTACTTC.

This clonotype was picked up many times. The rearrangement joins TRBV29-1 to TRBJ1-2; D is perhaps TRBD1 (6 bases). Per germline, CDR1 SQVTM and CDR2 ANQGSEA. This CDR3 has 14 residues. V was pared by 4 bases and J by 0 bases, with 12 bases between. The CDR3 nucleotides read TGCAGCGTTGCGGACAGAAAAGCTAACTATGGCTACACCTTC. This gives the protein CSVADRKANYGYTF.

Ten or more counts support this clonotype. CDR3 sequence reads: CASSPRTSGGGETQYF. CDR3 nucleotide sequence: TGTGCCAGCAGTCCTAGGACTAGCGGGGGGGGGGAGACCCAGTACTTC. The V call is TRBV28, the J call TRBJ2-5, with TRBD2 matching 15 bases. V was pared by 5 bases and J by 5 bases, with 6 bases of the junction left unmatched. Germline CDR1 MDHEN, CDR2 SYDVKM. The CDR3 runs to 16 residues.

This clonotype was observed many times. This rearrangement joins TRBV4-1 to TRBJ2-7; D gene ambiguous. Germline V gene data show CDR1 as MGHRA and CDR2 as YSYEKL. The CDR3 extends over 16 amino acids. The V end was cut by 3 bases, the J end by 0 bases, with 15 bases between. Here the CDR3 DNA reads TGCGCCAGCAGCCACGGAAGGGTAGCCTCCTCCTACGAGCAGTACTTC. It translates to CASSHGRVASSYEQYF.

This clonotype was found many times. The CDR3, as DNA: TGTGCCAGCAGTGATCTACTAGCGGGGGGGCTGGACGAGCAGTACTTC. This sequence encodes CASSDLLAGGLDEQYF. The V call is TRBV12-3 or TRBV12-4, the J call TRBJ2-7; 13 nucleotides line up with TRBD2. CDR3 size: 16 residues. V shed 5 bases and J 5 bases; nucleotides not matched to a gene: 9.

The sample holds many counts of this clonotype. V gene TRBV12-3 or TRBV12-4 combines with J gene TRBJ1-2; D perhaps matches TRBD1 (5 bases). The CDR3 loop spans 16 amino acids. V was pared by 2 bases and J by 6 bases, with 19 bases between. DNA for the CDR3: TGTGCCAGCAGTTTACACGGTTCTCCCCAGGACAATGGCTACACCTTC. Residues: CASSLHGSPQDNGYTF.

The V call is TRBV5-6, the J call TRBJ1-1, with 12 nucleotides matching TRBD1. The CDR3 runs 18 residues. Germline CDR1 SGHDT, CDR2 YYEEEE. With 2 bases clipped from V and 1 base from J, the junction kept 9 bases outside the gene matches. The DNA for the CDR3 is TGTGCCAGCAGCTTTCCGGGACAGGGGGCGGACGGGAACACTGAAGCTTTCTTT. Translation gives CASSFPGQGADGNTEAFF. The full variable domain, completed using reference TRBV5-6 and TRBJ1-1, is DAGVTQSPTHLIKTRGQQVTLRCSPKSGHDTVSWYQQALGQGPQFIFQYYEEEERQRGNFPDRFSGHQFPNYSSELNVNALLLGDSALYLCASSFPGQGADGNTEAFFGQGTRLTVV.

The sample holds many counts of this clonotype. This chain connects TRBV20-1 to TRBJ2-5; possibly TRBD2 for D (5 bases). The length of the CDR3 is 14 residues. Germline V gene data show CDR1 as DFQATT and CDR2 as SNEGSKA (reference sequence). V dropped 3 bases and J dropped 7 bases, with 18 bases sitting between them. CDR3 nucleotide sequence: TGCAGTGCTAGGGGTCGGGGTGCCATTGGGACCCAGTACTTC. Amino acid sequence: CSARGRGAIGTQYF.